This T cell receptor beta chain stems from a study of cytomegalovirus exposure and HLA in healthy donors. Germline V CDR1 and CDR2: MNHEY, SMNVEV (reference sequence). Trimming stripped 6 bases from V and 0 bases from J, with 3 bases between. The length of the CDR3 is 12 residues. Vbeta (60) and Jbeta (13) primers were used in the PCR. Sequenced by immunoSEQ multiplex PCR; TCRdb stores in-frame clones only, minus some. The sample has 110,000 to 150,000 clones; roughly 77% are singletons. V usage is TRBV27 and J usage is TRBJ1-5; D call uncertain. The sequenced sample was PBMCs. The origin of this receptor is a woman under 40 in good health and CMV-seronegative. The CDR3, as DNA: TGTGCCAGCAGCTATAGCAATCAGCCCCAGCATTTT. Translating gives CASSYSNQPQHF.